This T cell receptor beta chain was obtained from a study of shared clonotypes between healthy human individuals. Findings and caveats of the study: Generation probabilities were higher for clonotypes shared across all four sorted-subset donors than for unshared ones.

Sequencing was performed with immunoSEQ multiplex PCR; in TCRdb, only in-frame clones are kept and a portion is missing. Of over 2,000,000 clones in the sample, around 95% are singletons; the top ten hold less than 2%. Only CD45RO-negative cells positively selected for CCR7 counted as naive CD8 cells, so terminally differentiated effector memory CD45RA+ cells were excluded. Donors comprised healthy HIV-negative adults lacking recent acute infections or vaccinations. Points on this clone: Its matching antigen is unknown.

The germline V gene encodes CDR1 SQVTM and CDR2 ANQGSEA. Trimming pared 1 base from V and 4 bases from J, leaving 14 bases between. This CDR3 region has 15 residues. This sequence was found in a man between 18 and 29 years old in good health. Some clones in this sample may be carry-over from other donors' samples. The chain is built from TRBV29-1 and TRBJ2-1; D is perhaps TRBD2 (6 bases). Input material: naive CD8+ T cells from PBMCs. For the CDR3, the DNA is TGCAGCGTTGAAGGTGGGACTTTGCCTTACAATGAGCAGTTCTTC. Translated, it gives CSVEGGTLPYNEQFF.